In its sample, the clone carrying this TCR beta chain was seen many times. TCRdb reanalysed the reads using MiXCR and keeps one entry per CDR3 protein. The repertoire holds tens of thousands of distinct CDR3 sequences, with about 6.8% as singletons. This entry belongs to a study of patients with pleural tuberculosis. The germline CDR1 and CDR2 sequences are SNHLY and FYNNEI. The CDR3 loop spans 11 amino acids. The J segment lost 5 bases and the V segment lost 11 bases, leaving 4 bases of the junction unmatched. The chain employs TRBV2 and TRBJ1-1, with 8 positions matching TRBD1. This TCR came from a human donor with pleural tuberculosis. The CDR3 sequence is CASTGGTEAFF. The CDR3 DNA follows: TGTGCCTCAACAGGGGGGACTGAAGCTTTCTTT.